This T cell receptor beta chain originates from a study of blood T cell repertoires in COVID-19 (dated by TCRdb to 2020 to 2021). About the full investigation: Collaborator samples came from the United States, Italy and Spain and covered acute and convalescent phases of COVID-19. Where HLA class I and class II types were available, the types were taken from metadata supplied by the sample provider, not from assay-based typing. The dataset comprised deeply sampled blood TCRbeta repertoires from subjects exposed to, actively infected with, or recovered from COVID-19. Sample metadata almost always included a de-identified subject ID, COVID-19 status, age in years and sex. Samples were obtained from the ongoing ImmuneRACE study (first 160 participants) and from 1,254 subjects provided by 6 global collaborators. The repertoires were released in a freely available public database meant as a resource for research on the immune response to SARS-CoV-2. The material from the prospective study consisted of cDNA or gDNA derived from T cells, B-cell-depleted T cells, or PBMCs. Study-wide conclusions, independent of this receptor: The amount of clinical and demographic metadata varied by source and participant and was provided uncurated.

TCRbeta CDR3 regions were amplified from genomic DNA by means of the immunoSEQ Assay, a bias-controlled multiplex PCR. Per the source publication's procedure: The number of nucleated cells in each sample was estimated from the amplification of reference gene primers within the assay. To quantify the absolute abundance of each unique TCRbeta CDR3 rearrangement, sequence reads were collapsed and filtered. Productive Simpson clonality was computed per sample as the square root of Simpson's diversity index over productive rearrangements. TCRdb stores this immuneACCESS table with in-frame sequences only. Part of the clones is absent; in the studies checked, under half of the shortfall reflects unresolved V genes, and no reason is known for the rest. V and J calls and clone size are given by that table; D and trimming were obtained from the DNA. In all, the sample holds some 76,000 clones, and 90% of those were seen once. The biggest ten clones account for around 5% of the sample.

Collaborating institutions collected whole blood in K2EDTA tubes following their own protocols. For TCRbeta analysis, collaborator samples were shipped as frozen whole blood, as isolated PBMCs, or as DNA extracted from either sample type. The V end loses 5 bases and the J end loses 4 bases, and a stretch of 12 bases separates them. From the germline V gene (reference sequence), CDR1 is MNHEY and CDR2 is SMNVEV. Reading from cysteine to phenylalanine, the CDR3 counts 15 amino acids. Of all the DNA, just the CDR3 is kept, 45 bases in frame from base 1. On this clone: Its antigen target is currently unknown. The input lacks base qualities; no much larger clone sits a single base away.

The rearranged segments are TRBV27 and TRBJ1-6; a confident D gene designation cannot be given. Sequenced input: peripheral blood. This TCR was sampled from a woman aged 18-29 years with acute or convalescent COVID-19. The DNA is as follows: TGTGCCAGCAGTGGGTTGGAGGATTATAATTCACCCCTCCACTTT. Translated, it gives CASSGLEDYNSPLHF.